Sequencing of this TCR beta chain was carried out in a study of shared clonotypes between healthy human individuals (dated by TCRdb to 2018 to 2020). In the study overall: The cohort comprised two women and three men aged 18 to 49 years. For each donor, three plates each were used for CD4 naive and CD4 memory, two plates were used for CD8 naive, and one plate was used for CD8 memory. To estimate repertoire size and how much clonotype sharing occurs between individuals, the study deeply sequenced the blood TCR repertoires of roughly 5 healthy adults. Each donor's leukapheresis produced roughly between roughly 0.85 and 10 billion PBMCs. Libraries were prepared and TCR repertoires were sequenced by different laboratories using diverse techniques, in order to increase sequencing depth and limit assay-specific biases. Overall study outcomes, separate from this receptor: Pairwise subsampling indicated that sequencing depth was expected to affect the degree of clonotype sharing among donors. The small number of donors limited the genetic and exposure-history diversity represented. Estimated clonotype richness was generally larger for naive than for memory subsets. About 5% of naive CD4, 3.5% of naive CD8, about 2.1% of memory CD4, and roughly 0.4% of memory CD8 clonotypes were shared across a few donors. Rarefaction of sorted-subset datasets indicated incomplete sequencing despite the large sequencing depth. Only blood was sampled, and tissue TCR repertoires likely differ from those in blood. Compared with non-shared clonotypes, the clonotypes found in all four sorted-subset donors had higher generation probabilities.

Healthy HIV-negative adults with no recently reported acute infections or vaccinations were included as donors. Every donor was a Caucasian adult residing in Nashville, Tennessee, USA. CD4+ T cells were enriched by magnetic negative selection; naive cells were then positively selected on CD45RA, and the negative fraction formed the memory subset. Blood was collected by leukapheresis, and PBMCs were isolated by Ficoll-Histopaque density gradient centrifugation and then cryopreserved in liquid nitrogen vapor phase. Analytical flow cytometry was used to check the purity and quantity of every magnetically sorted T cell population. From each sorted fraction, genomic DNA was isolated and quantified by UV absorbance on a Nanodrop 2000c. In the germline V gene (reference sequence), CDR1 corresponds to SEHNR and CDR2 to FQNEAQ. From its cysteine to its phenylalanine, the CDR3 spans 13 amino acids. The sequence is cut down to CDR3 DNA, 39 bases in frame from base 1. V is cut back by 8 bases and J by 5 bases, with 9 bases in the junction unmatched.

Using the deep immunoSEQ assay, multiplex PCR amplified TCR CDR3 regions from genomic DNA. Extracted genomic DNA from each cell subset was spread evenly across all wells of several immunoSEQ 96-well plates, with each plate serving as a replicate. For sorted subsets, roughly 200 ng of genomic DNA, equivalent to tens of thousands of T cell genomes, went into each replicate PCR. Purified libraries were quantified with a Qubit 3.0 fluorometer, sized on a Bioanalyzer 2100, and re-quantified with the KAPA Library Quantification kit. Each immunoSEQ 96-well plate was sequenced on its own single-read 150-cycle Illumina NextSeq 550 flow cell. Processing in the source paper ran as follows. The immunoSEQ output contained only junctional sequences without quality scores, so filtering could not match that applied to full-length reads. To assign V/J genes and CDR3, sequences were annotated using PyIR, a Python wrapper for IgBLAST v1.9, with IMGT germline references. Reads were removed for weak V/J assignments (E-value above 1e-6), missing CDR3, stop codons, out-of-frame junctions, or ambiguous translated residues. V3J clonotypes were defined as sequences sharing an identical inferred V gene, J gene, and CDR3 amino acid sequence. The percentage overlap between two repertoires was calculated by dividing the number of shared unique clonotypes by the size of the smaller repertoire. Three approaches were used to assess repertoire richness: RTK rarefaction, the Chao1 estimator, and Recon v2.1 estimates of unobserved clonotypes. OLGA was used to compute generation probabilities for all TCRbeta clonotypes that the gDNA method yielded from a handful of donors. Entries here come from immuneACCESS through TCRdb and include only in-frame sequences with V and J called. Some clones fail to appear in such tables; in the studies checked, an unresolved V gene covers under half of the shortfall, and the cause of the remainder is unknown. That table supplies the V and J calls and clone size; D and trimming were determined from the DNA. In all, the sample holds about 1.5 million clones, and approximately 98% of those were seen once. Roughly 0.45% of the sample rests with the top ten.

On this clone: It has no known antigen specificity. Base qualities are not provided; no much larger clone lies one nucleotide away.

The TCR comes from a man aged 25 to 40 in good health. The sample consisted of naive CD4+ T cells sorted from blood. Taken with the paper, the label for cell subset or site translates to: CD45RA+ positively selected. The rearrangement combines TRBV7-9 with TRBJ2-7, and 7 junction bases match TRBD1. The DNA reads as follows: TGTGCCAGCGGAGGACAGGTAGGGGACGAGCAGTACTTC. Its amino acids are CASGGQVGDEQYF.